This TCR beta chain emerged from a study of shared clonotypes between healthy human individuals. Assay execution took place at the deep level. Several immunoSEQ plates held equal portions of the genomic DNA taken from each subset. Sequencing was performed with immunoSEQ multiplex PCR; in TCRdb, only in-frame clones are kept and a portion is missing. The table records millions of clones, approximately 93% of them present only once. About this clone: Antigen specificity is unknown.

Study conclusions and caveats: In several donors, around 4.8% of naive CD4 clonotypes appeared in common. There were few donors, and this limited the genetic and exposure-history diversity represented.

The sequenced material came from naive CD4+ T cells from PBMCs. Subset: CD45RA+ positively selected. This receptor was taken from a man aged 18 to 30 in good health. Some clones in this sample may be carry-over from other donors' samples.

CDR3 amino acids: CASSLHNSPLHF. In DNA, the CDR3 is TGTGCCAGCAGCTTACATAATTCACCCCTCCACTTT. This sequence joins TRBV7-9 and TRBJ1-6; D is unclear. Germline V gives CDR1 SEHNR, CDR2 FQNEAQ (reference sequence). Trimming removed 2 bases from V and 5 bases from J, with 1 base in between. This CDR3 spans 12 amino acids.